These 8 T cell receptor beta chains were all obtained from the same sample, sequenced in a study of T cells after yellow fever vaccination. Each CDR3 protein gets one entry after TCRdb re-called the 5' RACE reads with MiXCR. The table shows roughly 330,000 distinct CDR3 sequences, with about 4% occurring only once. Material: PBMCs, obtained 5 days after the yellow fever booster vaccination. Every receptor here comes from a man younger than 35 who received the YFV17D yellow fever vaccine.

This clonotype has only a few counts. The chain is built from TRBV6-2 or TRBV6-3 and TRBJ2-1; D may be TRBD2 (8 bases). V was trimmed by 7 bases and J by 0 bases, leaving 19 bases between them. This CDR3 has 17 amino acids. Germline V gene lookup returns CDR1 MNHEY and CDR2 SVGEGT. This chain's CDR3 is CASTYRGGGSSYNEQFF. CDR3 in DNA: TGTGCCAGCACCTACAGGGGCGGGGGGAGCTCCTACAATGAGCAGTTCTTC.

Note on this clonotype: This sequence may be a read error, since a much larger clone differs from it by one base. This sequence joins TRBV7-6 and TRBJ2-3; the D is unclear. The CDR3 is made up of 15 amino acids. The V end lost 6 bases, the J end lost 5 bases, and 18 bases lay between the germline ends. Per the germline V gene, CDR1 is SGHVS and CDR2 is FNYEAQ. In DNA form, the CDR3 reads TGTGCCAGCAGGGAAGGGCCCCGAGAGGAAGATACGCAGTATTTT. It encodes CASREGPREEDTQYF.

This chain joins TRBV25-1 and TRBJ2-5; 11 bases line up with TRBD1. Per germline, CDR1 MGHDK and CDR2 SYGVNS. The CDR3 runs 16 residues. J gave up 5 bases and V 4 bases, and 9 bases lay outside the gene matches. CDR3 sequence: CASSGTGGAQWETQYF. Here the CDR3 DNA reads TGTGCCAGCAGTGGGACAGGGGGCGCCCAGTGGGAGACCCAGTACTTC.

This clonotype has a count of ten or more. The CDR3 sequence is CASSLAGSTKETQYF. CDR3 nucleotides: TGTGCCAGCAGCTTAGCGGGGTCGACAAAAGAGACCCAGTACTTC. J is TRBJ2-5 and V is TRBV7-2; no firm D call. Trimming removed 0 bases at V and 3 bases at J, with 11 bases between. Germline V CDR1 and CDR2: SGHTA, FQGNSA. The CDR3 contains 15 residues.

The chain carries TRBV4-2 and TRBJ2-3; 11 nucleotides align to TRBD2. This CDR3 region has 16 residues. Germline loops: CDR1 LGHNA, CDR2 YNFKEQ. Germline trimming cut 7 bases from V and 7 bases from J; bases unmatched to any gene: 13. CDR3 DNA: TGTGCCAGCACTCCCCGACTAGCGGGGAGCCTAAATACGCAGTATTTT. It specifies CASTPRLAGSLNTQYF.

V is TRBV6-5 and J is TRBJ2-7; 7 bases map to TRBD2. V lost 5 bases, J lost 3 bases, and 4 bases stayed unmatched. Germline-derived CDR1 and CDR2 are MNHEY and SVGAGI. The CDR3 has 13 amino acids. The CDR3 DNA reads TGTGCCAGCAGTCAAACTAGCGTCTACGAGCAGTACTTC. Encoded protein: CASSQTSVYEQYF.

This rearrangement joins TRBV9 to TRBJ2-6, with 10 bases lining up with TRBD1. In germline, CDR1 is SGDLS, CDR2 YYNGEE. CDR3 length: 16 amino acids. V shed 3 bases and J 0 bases; nucleotides not matched to a gene: 0. The CDR3 DNA reads TGTGCCAGCAGCGGGACAGGGGGCTCTGGGGCCAACGTCCTGACTTTC. Translating it yields CASSGTGGSGANVLTF. The complete variable domain, with remaining parts taken from reference TRBV9 and TRBJ2-6, reads DSGVTQTPKHLITATGQRVTLRCSPRSGDLSVYWYQQSLDQGLQFLIQYYNGEERAKGNILERFSAQQFPDLHSELNLSSLELGDSALYFCASSGTGGSGANVLTFGAGSRLTVL.

The chain couples TRBV5-6 to TRBJ2-5; tentatively, D is TRBD1 (6 bases). V was cut by 0 bases and J by 4 bases, with 10 bases left in between. The CDR3 loop spans 14 amino acids. Germline loops: CDR1 SGHDT, CDR2 YYEEEE. CDR3: CASSLAKGGETQYF. DNA of the CDR3: TGTGCCAGCAGCTTGGCCAAAGGGGGAGAGACCCAGTACTTC.